The 14 T cell receptor beta chains given below trace back to one sample, sequenced in a study of T-cell reconstitution after alpha-beta-depleted transplantation in children. Preparation of the TCRbeta library used unique molecular identifiers. TCRdb re-called the PCR reads with MiXCR, one entry per CDR3 protein. The sample lists under 140,000 distinct CDR3 sequences; about 9.4% were seen once. The sample here was PBMCs from the stem cell graft donor, taken from the stem cell graft. All receptors derive from a human donor who donated a stem cell graft to a child with acute lymphoblastic leukemia.

There are many counts of this clonotype. The V gene is TRBV5-1, the J gene TRBJ1-1; D not resolved. Germline V gene sequence: CDR1 SGHRS, CDR2 YFSETQ. The length of the CDR3 is 14 residues. Trimming took off 0 bases at V and 4 bases at J, with 10 bases between the two ends. This CDR3 reads CASSLEWQSTEAFF. The CDR3 DNA is TGCGCCAGCAGCTTGGAGTGGCAGTCCACTGAAGCTTTCTTT.

Many counts were recorded for this clonotype. The chain couples TRBV3-1 to TRBJ1-4; TRBD1 is a possible D gene (5 bases). The germline gives CDR1 LGHDT, CDR2 YNNKEL (reference sequence). Trimming stripped 0 bases from V and 7 bases from J, with 15 bases between. CDR3 length equals 16 residues. The chain's CDR3 is CASSQDYGQGAEKLFF. CDR3 nucleotides: TGTGCCAGCAGCCAAGACTACGGGCAGGGTGCTGAAAAACTGTTTTTT. Looking up the rest from reference TRBV3-1 and TRBJ1-4 gives the full variable domain: DTAVSQTPKYLVTQMGNDKSIKCEQNLGHDTMYWYKQDSKKFLKIMFSYNNKELIINETVPNRFSPKSPDKAHLNLHINSLELGDSAVYFCASSQDYGQGAEKLFFGSGTQLSVL.

In this sample, this clonotype is medium-sized. CDR3 loop: CASSLLAGDSYEQYF. CDR3 coding DNA: TGTGCCAGCAGCTTACTAGCGGGGGACTCCTACGAGCAGTACTTC. This chain links TRBV7-2 with TRBJ2-7; 10 nucleotides match TRBD2. CDR1 is SGHTA, CDR2 FQGNSA, per germline. This CDR3 is built from 15 residues. J gave up 0 bases and V 2 bases, and 1 base lay outside the gene matches.

This clonotype was observed many times. J is TRBJ2-3 and V is TRBV24-1; a weak D match, TRBD1 (5 bases). V shed 4 bases and J shed 4 bases, with 11 bases lying between them. The CDR3 covers 14 residues. The germline V gene encodes CDR1 KGHDR and CDR2 SFDVKD. The CDR3: CATSDPDRADTQYF. CDR3 DNA sequence: TGTGCCACCAGTGACCCCGACAGAGCAGATACGCAGTATTTT.

This clonotype was seen at least ten times. The chain couples TRBV6-1 to TRBJ1-3, with D perhaps TRBD1 (6 bases). The germline CDR1 and CDR2 sequences are MNHNS and SASEGT. The CDR3 totals 16 residues. The V end was cut by 7 bases, the J end by 0 bases, with 16 bases between. The CDR3 bases are TGTGCCAGCACCCCCGGGACACCTTTCTCTGGAAACACCATATATTTT. It yields the protein CASTPGTPFSGNTIYF.

There are a few counts of this clonotype. The chain uses TRBV20-1 and TRBJ2-3; 7 bases agree with TRBD1. The CDR3 extends over 15 amino acids. V shed 7 bases and J 0 bases; nucleotides not matched to a gene: 10. Germline V gene sequence: CDR1 DFQATT, CDR2 SNEGSKA (reference sequence). The CDR3 region is CSGNDRATSTDTQYF. CDR3 bases: TGCAGTGGAAACGACAGGGCCACTAGCACAGATACGCAGTATTTT.

This clonotype showed up many times. The V call is TRBV14, the J call TRBJ2-1, with 8 bases matching TRBD2. Germline CDR1 is SGHDN and CDR2 is FVKESK. The CDR3 contains 15 residues. The V gene end was trimmed by 5 bases and the J gene end by 8 bases; junction bases not matched to a gene: 11. CDR3 region: CASSSDGRALDEQFF. For the CDR3, the DNA is TGTGCCAGCAGCTCGGACGGGAGGGCCTTGGATGAGCAGTTCTTC. Combining the CDR3 with reference TRBV14 and TRBJ2-1 gives the whole variable domain EAGVTQFPSHSVIEKGQTVTLRCDPISGHDNLYWYRRVMGKEIKFLLHFVKESKQDESGMPNNRFLAERTGGTYSTLKVQPAELEDSGVYFCASSSDGRALDEQFFGPGTRLTVL.

This clonotype appeared many times. V gene TRBV20-1 combines with J gene TRBJ2-1; 15 positions agree with TRBD2. V trimming: 4 bases; J trimming: 9 bases; junction bases outside the gene matches: 4. Per the germline V gene, CDR1 is DFQATT and CDR2 is SNEGSKA (reference sequence). CDR3 length: 14 residues. As DNA, the CDR3 is TGCAGTGCTACCGGGACTAGCGGGAGGAGTGAGCAGTTCTTC. Protein product: CSATGTSGRSEQFF.

There are many counts of this clonotype. The chain is built from TRBV4-1 and TRBJ2-5; the match to TRBD1 covers 9 bases. The CDR3 spans 16 residues. V was clipped by 4 bases and J by 4 bases; unmatched bases: 10. The germline V gene has CDR1 MGHRA and CDR2 YSYEKL. The DNA of the CDR3 is TGCGCCAGCAGCCCTAAACAGGGGGCGGGTGGAGAGACCCAGTACTTC. This sequence encodes CASSPKQGAGGETQYF.

The chain carries TRBV10-2 and TRBJ2-1; TRBD2 aligns across 9 bases. The CDR3 is 16 amino acids. With V trimmed by 6 bases and J by 3 bases, 9 bases remained unmatched. CDR1 is WSHSY and CDR2 is SAAADI in the germline V gene. CDR3 protein: CASSALSGGLYNEQFF. The CDR3 bases are TGCGCCAGCAGCGCCCTAAGCGGGGGGCTCTACAATGAGCAGTTCTTC.

V and J are TRBV9 and TRBJ2-1; D perhaps matches TRBD2 (5 bases). Germline V gene data show CDR1 as SGDLS and CDR2 as YYNGEE. This CDR3 region has 15 residues. The V gene lost 3 bases and the J gene lost 3 bases, with 13 bases spanning the gap. The CDR3 region is CASSAGGKNYNEQFF. The CDR3 DNA sequence: TGTGCCAGCAGCGCCGGAGGAAAAAACTACAATGAGCAGTTCTTC. The whole variable domain, remainder taken from reference TRBV9 and TRBJ2-1, is DSGVTQTPKHLITATGQRVTLRCSPRSGDLSVYWYQQSLDQGLQFLIQYYNGEERAKGNILERFSAQQFPDLHSELNLSSLELGDSALYFCASSAGGKNYNEQFFGPGTRLTVL.

This clonotype occurred many times. J is TRBJ2-3 and V is TRBV10-3; D could derive from TRBD1 or TRBD2 (5 bases each). V lost 8 bases to trimming and J lost 11 bases, with 17 bases between them. The CDR3 consists of 12 residues. Germline lookup yields CDR1 ENHRY and CDR2 SYGVKD. The DNA of the CDR3 is TGTGCCATCGGGGCCACCCCCGAGGGGCAGTATTTT. Amino acids: CAIGATPEGQYF.

This clonotype was seen at least ten times. J is TRBJ2-7 and V is TRBV29-1; 12 bases align to TRBD1. V dropped 7 bases and J dropped 5; count of bases not matched to a gene: 3. Germline loops: CDR1 SQVTM, CDR2 ANQGSEA. This CDR3 is built from 12 residues. Written as DNA, the CDR3 is TGCAGCGGCGGGACAGGGGGCCACGAGCAGTACTTC. It specifies CSGGTGGHEQYF.

This clonotype appeared many times. The chain carries TRBV4-3 and TRBJ2-7; D possibly corresponds to TRBD1 (6 bases). Per germline, CDR1 LGHNA and CDR2 YSLEER. The CDR3 is 15 residues long. V was pared by 3 bases and J by 3 bases, with 15 bases between. The CDR3, as DNA: TGCGCCAGCAGCCAGGCTCGACAGGCGTACTACGAGCAGTACTTC. It is translated as CASSQARQAYYEQYF.